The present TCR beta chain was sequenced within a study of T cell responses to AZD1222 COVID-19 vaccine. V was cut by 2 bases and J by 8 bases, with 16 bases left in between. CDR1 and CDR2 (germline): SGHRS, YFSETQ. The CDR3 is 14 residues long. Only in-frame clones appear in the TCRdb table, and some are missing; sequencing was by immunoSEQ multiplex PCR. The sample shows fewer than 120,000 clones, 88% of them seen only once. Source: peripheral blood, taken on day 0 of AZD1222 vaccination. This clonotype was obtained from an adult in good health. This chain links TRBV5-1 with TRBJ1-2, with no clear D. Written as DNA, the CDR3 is TGCGCCAGCAGCTTACGTGAGGACCGCGAAGGCTACACCTTC. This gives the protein CASSLREDREGYTF.